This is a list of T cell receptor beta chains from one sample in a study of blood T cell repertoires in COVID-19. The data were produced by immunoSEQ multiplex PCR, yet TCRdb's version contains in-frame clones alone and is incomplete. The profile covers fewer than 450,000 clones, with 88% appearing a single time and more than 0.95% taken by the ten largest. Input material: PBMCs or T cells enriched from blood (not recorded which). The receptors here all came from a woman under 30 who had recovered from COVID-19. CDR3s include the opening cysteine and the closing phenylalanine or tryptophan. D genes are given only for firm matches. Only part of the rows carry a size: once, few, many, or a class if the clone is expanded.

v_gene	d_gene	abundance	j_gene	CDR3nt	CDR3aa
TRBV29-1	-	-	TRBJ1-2	TGCAGCGTTGGCGGGCCGGGCTACACCTTC	CSVGGPGYTF
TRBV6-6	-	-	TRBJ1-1	TGTGCCAGCGTTACGGGGGGGGGAGCTTTCTTT	CASVTGGGAFF
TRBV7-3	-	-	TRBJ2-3	TGTGCCAGCAGCCCTGTTGGGGCGACCACAGATACGCAGTATTTT	CASSPVGATTDTQYF
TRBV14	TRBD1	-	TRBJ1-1	TGTGCCAGCAGCCCTATTGACAGGGACGACACTGAAGCTTTCTTT	CASSPIDRDDTEAFF
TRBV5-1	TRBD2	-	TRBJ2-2	TGCGCCAGCAGCCCTAGGATAGCGGGGGGGAACACCGGGGAGCTGTTTTTT	CASSPRIAGGNTGELFF
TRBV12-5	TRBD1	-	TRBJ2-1	TGTGCTAGTGGTTTGGGGACAGGGGTCAATGAGCAGTTCTTC	CASGLGTGVNEQFF
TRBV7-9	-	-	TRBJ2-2	TGTGCCAGCAGCTTAAGTGGCGGTTTCGGGGAGCTGTTTTTT	CASSLSGGFGELFF
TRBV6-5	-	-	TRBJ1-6	TGTGCCAGCAGTTACTCGGGGAGGGAAAACTCACCCCTCCACTTT	CASSYSGRENSPLHF
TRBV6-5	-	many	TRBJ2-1	TGTGCCACCGCCGTACAGGGATCCCCCTCCACCAGGCAGTTCTTC	CATAVQGSPSTRQFF
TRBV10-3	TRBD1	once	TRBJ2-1	TGTGCCATCAGACAGGGGCAGGGGGCGGACAATGAGCAGTTCTTC	CAIRQGQGADNEQFF
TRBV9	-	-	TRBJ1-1	TGTGCCAGCAGCGTAATTTCGAGCACTGAAGCTTTCTTT	CASSVISSTEAFF
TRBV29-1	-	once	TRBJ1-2	TGCAGCGTTCTCCGCGGGGGGCCCCATGGCTACACCTTC	CSVLRGGPHGYTF
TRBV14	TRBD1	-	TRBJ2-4	TGTGCCAGCAGCAGGACGACAGGGAAGGCGAAAAACATTCAGTACTTC	CASSRTTGKAKNIQYF
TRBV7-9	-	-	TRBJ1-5	TGTGCCAGCAGCTTAGGACAGGACGTCCCTAGGCCCCAGCATTTT	CASSLGQDVPRPQHF
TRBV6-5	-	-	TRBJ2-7	TGTGCCAGCAGTTACAATCCAGGTCGGCCGGACGAGCAGTACTTC	CASSYNPGRPDEQYF
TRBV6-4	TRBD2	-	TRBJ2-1	TGTGCCAGCAGTGACCTTAGCGGGGGGGCATACAATGAGCAGTTCTTC	CASSDLSGGAYNEQFF
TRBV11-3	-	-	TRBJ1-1	TGTGCCAGCAGTCAAGGGGTGAACACTGAAGCTTTCTTT	CASSQGVNTEAFF
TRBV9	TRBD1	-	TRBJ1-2	TGTGCCAGCAGCGCGACTCCGGGACAGGTCTACACCTTC	CASSATPGQVYTF
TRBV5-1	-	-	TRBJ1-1	TGCGCCAGCAGCTCGATGGGCCCTAACACTGAAGCTTTCTTT	CASSSMGPNTEAFF
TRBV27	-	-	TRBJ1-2	TGTGCCAGCAGTTTATCAGGCAGGGGCTATGGCTACACCTTC	CASSLSGRGYGYTF
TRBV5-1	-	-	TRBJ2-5	TGCGCCAGCAGGGGACTTTCATCTGTCAACCAAGAGACCCAGTACTTC	CASRGLSSVNQETQYF
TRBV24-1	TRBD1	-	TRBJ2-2	TGTGCCACACCGTCCGGACAGGCGAACACCGGGGAGCTGTTTTTT	CATPSGQANTGELFF
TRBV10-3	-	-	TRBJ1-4	TGTGCCATCAGTGAGTCCAACGGAAAACTGTTTTTT	CAISESNGKLFF
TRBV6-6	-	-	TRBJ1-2	TGTGCCAGCAGTTGGTTTGGGCAGGGGTCCGGCTCCGGCTACACCTTC	CASSWFGQGSGSGYTF
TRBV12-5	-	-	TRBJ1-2	TGTGCTAGTGGTTTGGTACGTCTGAACTTTGGGAGCAACTATGGCTACACCTTC	CASGLVRLNFGSNYGYTF
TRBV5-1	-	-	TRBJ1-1	TGCGCCAGCAGCCTGGAACTTAACACTGAAGCTTTCTTT	CASSLELNTEAFF
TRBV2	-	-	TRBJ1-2	TGTGCCAGCAGTGCCGGTCAGGAGGTCTATGGCTACACCTTC	CASSAGQEVYGYTF
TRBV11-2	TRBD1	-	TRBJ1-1	TGTGCCAGCAGTTTAACAGGGGGGAACACTGAAGCTTTCTTT	CASSLTGGNTEAFF
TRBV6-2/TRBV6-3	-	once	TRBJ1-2	TGTGCCAGCAGTTACGTCGGGGGAAAATCCTATGGCTACACCTTC	CASSYVGGKSYGYTF
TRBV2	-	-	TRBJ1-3	TGTGCCAGCAGTGAGGGGCTAGACACTTTACCTTTCTCTGGAAACACCATATATTTT	CASSEGLDTLPFSGNTIYF
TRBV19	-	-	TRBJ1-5	TGTGCCAGTAGTTCCCCGGGGGACCGTTATAGCAATCAGCCCCAGCATTTT	CASSSPGDRYSNQPQHF
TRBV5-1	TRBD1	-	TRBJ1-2	TGCGCCAGCAGCCCGTCGGGACAGGGTAATGGCTACACCTTC	CASSPSGQGNGYTF
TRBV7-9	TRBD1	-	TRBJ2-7	TGTGCCAGCAGCCCGGGACAGCCCTACGAGCAGTACTTC	CASSPGQPYEQYF
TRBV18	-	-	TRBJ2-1	TGTGCCAGCTCACCACCGGGCAGGCACCCCGGTGAGCAGTTCTTC	CASSPPGRHPGEQFF
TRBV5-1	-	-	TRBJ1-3	TGCGCCAGCAGCTTGGACCAGTACTCTGGAAACACCATATATTTT	CASSLDQYSGNTIYF
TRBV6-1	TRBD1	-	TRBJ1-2	TGTGCCAGCAGTGACCTAACTTACAGGGGAAGCTATGGCTACACCTTC	CASSDLTYRGSYGYTF